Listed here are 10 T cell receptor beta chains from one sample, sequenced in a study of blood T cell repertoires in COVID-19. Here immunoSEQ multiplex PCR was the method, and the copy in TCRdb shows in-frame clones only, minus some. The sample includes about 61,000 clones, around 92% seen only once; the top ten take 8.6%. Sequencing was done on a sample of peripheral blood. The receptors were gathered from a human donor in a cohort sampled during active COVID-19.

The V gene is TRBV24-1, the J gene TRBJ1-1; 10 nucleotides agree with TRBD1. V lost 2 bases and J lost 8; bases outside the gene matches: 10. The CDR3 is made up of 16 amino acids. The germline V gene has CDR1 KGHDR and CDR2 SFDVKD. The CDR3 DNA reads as TGTGCCACCAGTGATTCGGGACAGGGGATTAACCCAGAAGCTTTCTTT. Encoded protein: CATSDSGQGINPEAFF.

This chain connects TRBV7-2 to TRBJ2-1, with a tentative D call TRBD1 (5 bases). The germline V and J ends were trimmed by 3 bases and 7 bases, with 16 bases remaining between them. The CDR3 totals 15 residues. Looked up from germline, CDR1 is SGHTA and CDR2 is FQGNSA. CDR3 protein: CASSFLSAPGNEQFF. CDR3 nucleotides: TGTGCCAGCAGCTTTTTATCCGCCCCAGGGAATGAGCAGTTCTTC.

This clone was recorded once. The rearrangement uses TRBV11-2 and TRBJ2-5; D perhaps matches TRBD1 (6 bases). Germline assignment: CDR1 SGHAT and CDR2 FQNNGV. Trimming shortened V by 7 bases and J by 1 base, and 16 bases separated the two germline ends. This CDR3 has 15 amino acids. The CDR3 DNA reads TGTGCCAGCACCAGTTTGAGGACAGCCCAAGAGACCCAGTACTTC. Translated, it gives CASTSLRTAQETQYF. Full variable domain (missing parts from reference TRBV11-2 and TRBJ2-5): EAGVAQSPRYKIIEKRQSVAFWCNPISGHATLYWYQQILGQGPKLLIQFQNNGVVDDSQLPKDRFSAERLKGVDSTLKIQPAKLEDSAVYLCASTSLRTAQETQYFGPGTRLLVL.

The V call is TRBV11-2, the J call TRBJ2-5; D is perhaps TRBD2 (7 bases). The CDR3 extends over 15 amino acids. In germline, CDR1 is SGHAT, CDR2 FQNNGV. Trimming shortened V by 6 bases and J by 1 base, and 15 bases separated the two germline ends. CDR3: CASRPRGGTQETQYF. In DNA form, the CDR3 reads TGTGCCAGCAGGCCAAGGGGGGGGACCCAAGAGACCCAGTACTTC. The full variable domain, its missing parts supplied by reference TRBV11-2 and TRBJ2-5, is EAGVAQSPRYKIIEKRQSVAFWCNPISGHATLYWYQQILGQGPKLLIQFQNNGVVDDSQLPKDRFSAERLKGVDSTLKIQPAKLEDSAVYLCASRPRGGTQETQYFGPGTRLLVL.

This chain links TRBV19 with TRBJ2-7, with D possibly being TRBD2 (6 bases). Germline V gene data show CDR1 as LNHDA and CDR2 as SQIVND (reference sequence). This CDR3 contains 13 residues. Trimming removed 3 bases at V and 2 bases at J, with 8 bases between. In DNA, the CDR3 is TGTGCCAGTAGTATCCGGGAGACCTACGAGCAGTACTTC. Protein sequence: CASSIRETYEQYF.

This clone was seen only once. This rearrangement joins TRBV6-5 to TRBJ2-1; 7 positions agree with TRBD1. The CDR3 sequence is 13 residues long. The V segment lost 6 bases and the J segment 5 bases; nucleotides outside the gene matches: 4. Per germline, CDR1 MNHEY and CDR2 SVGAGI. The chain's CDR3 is CASRRTGNNEQFF. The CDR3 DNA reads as TGTGCCAGCAGAAGGACAGGAAACAATGAGCAGTTCTTC.

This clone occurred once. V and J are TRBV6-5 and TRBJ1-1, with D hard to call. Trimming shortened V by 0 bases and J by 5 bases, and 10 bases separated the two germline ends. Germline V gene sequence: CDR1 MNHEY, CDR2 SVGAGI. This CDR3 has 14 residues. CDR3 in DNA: TGTGCCAGCAGTTACTCGGCCGGGAGGACTGAAGCTTTCTTT. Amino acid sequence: CASSYSAGRTEAFF.

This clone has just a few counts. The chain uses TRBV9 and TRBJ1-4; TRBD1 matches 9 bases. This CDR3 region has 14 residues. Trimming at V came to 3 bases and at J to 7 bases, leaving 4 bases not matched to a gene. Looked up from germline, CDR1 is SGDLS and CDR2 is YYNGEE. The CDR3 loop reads CASSGRQGVEKLFF. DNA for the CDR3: TGTGCCAGCAGCGGAAGACAGGGGGTTGAAAAACTGTTTTTT.

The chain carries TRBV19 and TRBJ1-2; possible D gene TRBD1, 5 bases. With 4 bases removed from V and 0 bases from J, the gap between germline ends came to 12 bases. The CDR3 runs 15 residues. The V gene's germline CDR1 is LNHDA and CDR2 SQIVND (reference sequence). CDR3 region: CASSTRREANYGYTF. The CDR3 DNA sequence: TGTGCCAGTAGTACCCGCAGGGAAGCTAACTATGGCTACACCTTC.

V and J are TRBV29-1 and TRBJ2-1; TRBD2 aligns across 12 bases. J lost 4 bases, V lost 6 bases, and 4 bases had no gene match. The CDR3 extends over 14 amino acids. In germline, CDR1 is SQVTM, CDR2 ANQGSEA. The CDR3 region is CSVAGTSGYNEQFF. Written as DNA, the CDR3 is TGCAGCGTAGCAGGGACTAGCGGGTACAATGAGCAGTTCTTC.